This T cell receptor (beta chain) was retrieved from a study of response to subunit inactivated influenza vaccine (dated by TCRdb to between 2018 and 2020). Looking at the study overall: Deep quantitative profiling of the T cell receptor repertoire was used in the study to follow responses to a trivalent subunit inactivated influenza vaccine. Study-level results and caveats: According to the authors, only a limited number of new T cells may be recruited by each seasonal influenza vaccination.

The CDR3, from cysteine to phenylalanine, totals 16 residues. The only DNA kept is the CDR3, 48 bases in frame from the first base. Taken from the germline V gene, the CDR1 and CDR2 loops are SGHTA and FQGNSA. Trimming takes 5 bases off V and 9 bases off J; junction bases not matched to a gene: 16. This clonotype was seen a handful of times. Its antigen has not been determined. No base-level quality is on record; no much larger clone is a single base apart. Libraries were constructed by RT-PCR. Sequenced on an Illumina HiSeq 2500. The public reads were run again by TCRdb, first through fastp at Q25 and then through MiXCR, and only productive beta chains were kept. One record per CDR3 amino acid sequence lists the most common genes and DNA. Recorded for this sample are about 650,000 distinct CDR3 sequences; 14% of them occurred a single time. The top ten clonotypes cover roughly 7.6% of the sample.

The sequence links TRBV7-2 to TRBJ2-1; 7 bases in the middle match TRBD1. The clonotype originates from a man aged 50-60 years who received an inactivated influenza vaccine. Donor details come from another sample of the same person, matched by shared clones. Sequencing used PBMCs from blood, obtained 14 days before vaccination. The bases are TGTGCCAGCAGCCTCCGGACAGGTCCGTCGATCAGTGAGCAGTTCTTC. Translated, it reads CASSLRTGPSISEQFF.